These T cell receptor beta chains were read from a single sample in a study of blood T cell repertoires in COVID-19. Profiled with immunoSEQ multiplex PCR; TCRdb holds only in-frame clones, not every one. The sample holds 200,000 to 300,000 clones, about nine tenths seen once. The material sequenced was PBMCs or T cells enriched from blood (not recorded which). The source is a woman between 40 and 55 years old with acute COVID-19. The conserved cysteine and the conserved F or W are not part of the CDR3 here.

j_call | cdr3_length | v_call | cdr3_aa
TRBJ2-2 | 11 | TRBV7-6 | ASTGLVPTELF
TRBJ1-4 | 12 | TRBV28 | ASSLVAPNEKLF
TRBJ1-1 | 12 | TRBV5-6 | ASSWGGVNTEAF
TRBJ2-1 | 14 | TRBV3-1/TRBV3-2 | ASRETLGQGNNEQF
TRBJ1-5 | 11 | TRBV12-3/TRBV12-4 | ASSLNQRQPQH
TRBJ1-1 | 13 | TRBV6-5 | ASSYSRRVNTEAF
TRBJ1-4 | 13 | TRBV27 | ASRHTGTGPEKLF
TRBJ1-3 | 12 | TRBV27 | ASSLGGSENTIY
TRBJ2-2 | 15 | TRBV7-9 | ASSSGQGARKYGELF
TRBJ1-1 | 14 | TRBV5-1 | ASSSGLGQGNFEAF
TRBJ1-2 | 14 | TRBV3-1/TRBV3-2 | ASSQDSYRTSYGYT
TRBJ1-2 | 12 | TRBV5-5 | ASSLGDRAYGYT
TRBJ2-1 | 11 | TRBV11-3 | ASSLNIESLRF
TRBJ2-2 | 16 | TRBV3-1/TRBV3-2 | ASSPWTSGRGSTGELF
TRBJ1-5 | 17 | TRBV7-8 | ASSLGPGKWGYSNQPQH
TRBJ1-1 | 11 | TRBV7-2 | ASSLAPGEEAF
TRBJ1-5 | 19 | TRBV2 | ASSEALLDTRVGSSNQPQH
TRBJ2-3 | 13 | TRBV6-2/TRBV6-3 | ASTPLGQGTDTQY
TRBJ1-2 | 14 | TRBV19 | ASSTTGASLNYGYT
TRBJ2-1 | 13 | TRBV6-5 | ASSRGPKGGNEQF
TRBJ1-5 | 11 | TRBV6-5 | ASMEGLGQPQH
TRBJ1-6 | 15 | TRBV18 | ASSPKAGGAFSSPLH
TRBJ2-7 | 12 | TRBV6-5 | ASRPGQTFYEQY
TRBJ1-3 | 11 | TRBV2 | ASSVISGNTIY
TRBJ2-3 | 13 | TRBV5-1 | ASSAATGGTDTQY
TRBJ1-4 | 15 | TRBV7-2 | ASSLARRPAGREKLF
TRBJ1-5 | 16 | TRBV7-6 | ASSLYPRTGNSNQPQH